This is a list of T cell receptor beta chains from one sample in a study of Tregs in tolerant kidney transplant recipients. Sequenced by immunoSEQ multiplex PCR; TCRdb stores in-frame clones only, minus some. The sample has about 81,000 clones; roughly nine tenths are singletons. The sample was CD4+ T cells from blood (PBMCs), taken 24 months after the transplant. All receptors come from a human patient who received a combined kidney and bone marrow transplant. Part of the T cell pool may stem from the graft donor. Each CDR3 is given with its conserved first and last residue. A D gene is named only where the DNA matches it firmly. Where a row states a size, it is once, few, many or the class of an expanded clone; other rows omit it.

len,v_gene,j_gene,d_gene,abundance,CDR3nt,CDR3aa
17,TRBV28,TRBJ2-7,TRBD2,few,TGTGCCAGCAGTCCGACGAGACTAGCGGGAGACTCCTACGAGCAGTACTTC,CASSPTRLAGDSYEQYF
17,TRBV27,TRBJ2-2,.,.,TGTGCCAGCAGTCGAAGAGGGACTTCAACGAACACCGGGGAGCTGTTTTTT,CASSRRGTSTNTGELFF
14,TRBV19,TRBJ1-5,TRBD1,.,TGTGCCAGTAGTAGGGCAGGGGGCGGACAGCCCCAGCATTTT,CASSRAGGGQPQHF
18,TRBV12-5,TRBJ1-5,.,.,TGTGCTAGTGGTTTGGGATTTCCGGGACAAGGAGAGGATCAGCCCCAGCATTTT,CASGLGFPGQGEDQPQHF
18,TRBV28,TRBJ1-6,.,.,TGTGCCAGCAGTTTCTTTCGTAACAAAGGGGTCTATAATTCCCCCCTCCACTTT,CASSFFRNKGVYNSPLHF
16,TRBV28,TRBJ2-1,TRBD2,.,TGTGCCAGCAGGGTACTAGCGGGGGGCTCCTACAATGAGCAGTTCTTC,CASRVLAGGSYNEQFF
11,TRBV20-1,TRBJ1-1,.,.,TGCAGTGCTAGGTGGCAGGGGGAAGCTTTCTTT,CSARWQGEAFF
16,TRBV25-1,TRBJ1-2,.,.,TGTGCCAGCAGTGAATTAAGCACAGGGAGCGACTATGGCTACACCTTC,CASSELSTGSDYGYTF
16,TRBV18,TRBJ1-5,.,.,TGTGCCAGCTCACCACGAGCGGTGAATAGCAATCAGCCCCAGCATTTT,CASSPRAVNSNQPQHF
15,TRBV19,TRBJ1-3,.,.,TGTGCCAGTAGTATGGGCGGGGGCTCTGGAAACACCATATATTTT,CASSMGGGSGNTIYF
14,TRBV6-1,TRBJ2-4,.,.,TGTGCCAGCAGTGAATCGGTAGCCAAAAACATTCAGTACTTC,CASSESVAKNIQYF
16,TRBV2,TRBJ2-5,TRBD2,.,TGTGCCAGCAGCGCCGGACTAGCGGGGGCCGGGGAGACCCAGTACTTC,CASSAGLAGAGETQYF
15,TRBV6-6,TRBJ1-5,.,.,TGTGCCAGCAGTTATGGTGGGCAGGGAAATCAGCCCCAGCATTTT,CASSYGGQGNQPQHF
14,TRBV6-6,TRBJ1-5,.,few,TGTGCCAGCAGTTACGACGGAGCCAATCAGCCCCAGCATTTT,CASSYDGANQPQHF
20,TRBV4-2,TRBJ2-1,TRBD2,.,TGTGCCAGCAGCCAAGTTCTTGTGGCGGGGGGCCCACATCTGAACAATGAGCAGTTCTTC,CASSQVLVAGGPHLNNEQFF
16,TRBV12-5,TRBJ2-1,.,.,TGTGCTAGTGCCCTAAAGAGGGAGAACACCTACAATGAGCAGTTCTTC,CASALKRENTYNEQFF
18,TRBV19,TRBJ2-1,TRBD2,.,TGTGCCAGTAGTAAACTAGCGGGAGGGCCCCCTTATCTCAATGAGCAGTTCTTC,CASSKLAGGPPYLNEQFF
13,TRBV5-1,TRBJ1-2,.,.,TGCGCCAGCAGGTGGCAGGTGGACTATGGCTACACCTTC,CASRWQVDYGYTF
15,TRBV19,TRBJ1-5,TRBD1,.,TGTGCCAGTAGTACCGGTGGGACAGCTGATCGGTCCCAGCATTTT,CASSTGGTADRSQHF
13,TRBV14,TRBJ1-1,.,.,TGTGCCAGCAGCTTATTCCTGAACACTGAAGCTTTCTTT,CASSLFLNTEAFF
15,TRBV7-3,TRBJ2-1,.,.,TGTGCCAGCAGCTTAAGGCCACATATCTACAATGAGCAGTTCTTC,CASSLRPHIYNEQFF
16,TRBV4-1,TRBJ2-7,.,.,TGCGCCAGCAGCCAAGAAAAGCGACAGTTCCTCTACGAGCAGTACTTC,CASSQEKRQFLYEQYF
14,TRBV6-6,TRBJ2-5,.,.,TGTGCCAGCAGTTACTCGAACAGAGTCCCGACCCAGTACTTC,CASSYSNRVPTQYF
14,TRBV5-1,TRBJ2-2,.,.,TGCGCCAGCAGCTTCGAGGTCTCCACCGGGGAGCTGTTTTTT,CASSFEVSTGELFF
15,TRBV4-1,TRBJ1-2,.,.,TGCGCCAGCAGCCTAGGCGACAGCCCTAACTATGGCTACACCTTC,CASSLGDSPNYGYTF
15,TRBV4-3,TRBJ1-5,.,.,TGCGCCAGCAGCCAAGACCCAGTTAGCAATCAGCCCCAGCATTTT,CASSQDPVSNQPQHF
15,TRBV9,TRBJ2-7,TRBD2,few,TGTGCCAGCAGCACAGGCCGGGCGGGGGGCGGCGAGCAGTACTTC,CASSTGRAGGGEQYF
15,TRBV25-1,TRBJ1-2,TRBD1,.,TGTGCCAGTTCGGCGACAGGGGGTAAGAGCTATGGCTACACCTTC,CASSATGGKSYGYTF
18,TRBV7-9,TRBJ1-1,TRBD1,few,TGTGCCAGCAGCTTAGCATCCGGGACAGGGGGCGCGAACACTGAAGCTTTCTTT,CASSLASGTGGANTEAFF
16,TRBV11-2,TRBJ1-4,.,.,TGTGCCAGCAGCTTAGATTGGCGTAGGGGGAATGAAAAACTGTTTTTT,CASSLDWRRGNEKLFF
15,TRBV4-1,TRBJ2-7,TRBD2,.,TGCGCCAGCAGCCAGACTAGCGGGAGTCGGTACGAGCAGTACTTC,CASSQTSGSRYEQYF
14,TRBV28,TRBJ1-2,.,.,TGTGCCAGCAGTTTAGTAGGGGCCAACTATGGCTACACCTTC,CASSLVGANYGYTF
18,TRBV19,TRBJ2-2,TRBD2,.,TGTGCCAGTAGTATAGGACGGAAACTAGCGTGGGGCACCGGGGAGCTGTTTTTT,CASSIGRKLAWGTGELFF
13,TRBV5-1,TRBJ1-1,.,.,TGCGCCAGCAGCTTTACAGCGAACACTGAAGCTTTCTTT,CASSFTANTEAFF
15,TRBV7-9,TRBJ2-2,.,.,TGTGCCAGCAGCTTAGTCAGGGGCGGAACCGGGGAGCTGTTTTTT,CASSLVRGGTGELFF
16,TRBV4-2,TRBJ1-1,.,.,TGTGCCAGCAGCCAAGATCTGTGGCAGAGGAGCACTGAAGCTTTCTTT,CASSQDLWQRSTEAFF
13,TRBV30,TRBJ1-6,TRBD1,once,TGTGCCTGGAGCGGACAGGGGGACTCACCCCTCCACTTT,CAWSGQGDSPLHF
16,TRBV6-1,TRBJ2-5,.,.,TGTGCCAGCAGTGAAGCTGGACATCGGTACCAAGAGACCCAGTACTTC,CASSEAGHRYQETQYF
17,TRBV9,TRBJ2-1,TRBD2,.,TGTGCCAGCAGCGTAGCTAGCGGGAGGGCCTGGCTCAATGAGCAGTTCTTC,CASSVASGRAWLNEQFF
14,TRBV27,TRBJ1-5,.,.,TGTGCCAGCAGTGCCCGGGACATTCCGGGGCCCCAGCATTTT,CASSARDIPGPQHF
13,TRBV28,TRBJ1-1,.,.,TGTGCCAGCAGAAATCCAGGGGTCTCTGAAGCTTTCTTT,CASRNPGVSEAFF